Shown below are 27 T cell receptor beta chains from a single sample sequenced in a study of blood T cell repertoires in COVID-19. The table came from immunoSEQ multiplex PCR; TCRdb's copy has only in-frame clones and leaves some out. The table includes a few hundred thousand clones, 85% to 90% detected once. Material: PBMCs or T cells enriched from blood (not recorded which). The receptors derive from a young man who had recovered from COVID-19.

Comments on this clone: Additional DNA sequences in this sample encode the identical CDR3. J is TRBJ2-5 and V is TRBV19; no definite D call. The length of the CDR3 is 11 residues. V was shortened by 3 bases and J by 5 bases, with 4 bases between the two germline ends. Germline CDR1 is LNHDA and CDR2 is SQIVND (reference sequence). CDR3 in amino acids: CASSIRETQYF. The CDR3 DNA follows: TGTGCCAGTAGTATTCGTGAGACCCAGTACTTC.

The chain carries TRBV29-1 and TRBJ1-1; D call uncertain. V was trimmed by 4 bases and J by 0 bases, leaving 12 bases between them. Germline V gene sequence: CDR1 SQVTM, CDR2 ANQGSEA. This CDR3 has 14 residues. DNA of the CDR3: TGCAGCGTTGGATGGCGGCTAGTGAACACTGAAGCTTTCTTT. Encoded protein: CSVGWRLVNTEAFF. The full variable domain, its missing parts supplied by reference TRBV29-1 and TRBJ1-1, is SAVISQKPSRDICQRGTSLTIQCQVDSQVTMMFWYRQQPGQSLTLIATANQGSEATYESGFVIDKFPISRPNLTFSTLTVSNMSPEDSSIYLCSVGWRLVNTEAFFGQGTRLTVV.

The chain employs TRBV28 and TRBJ1-6; 8 positions agree with TRBD1. Germline V gene data show CDR1 as MDHEN and CDR2 as SYDVKM. The J segment lost 2 bases and the V segment lost 6 bases, leaving 9 bases of the junction unmatched. This CDR3 comprises 17 residues. The CDR3 bases are TGTGCCAGCAGCCTACCCCCACAGGGGGCCTATAATTCACCCCTCCACTTT. Translation: CASSLPPQGAYNSPLHF. The full variable domain, in which reference TRBV28 and TRBJ1-6 provide the parts outside the CDR3, is DVKVTQSSRYLVKRTGEKVFLECVQDMDHENMFWYRQDPGLGLRLIYFSYDVKMKEKGDIPEGYSVSREKKERFSLILESASTNQTSMYLCASSLPPQGAYNSPLHFGNGTRLTVT.

In this sample, this clone turned up once. CDR3: CASRTFILHREQNTEAFF. The CDR3 DNA reads as TGTGCCAGCAGAACCTTTATCCTTCACAGGGAACAGAACACTGAAGCTTTCTTT. The rearrangement links TRBV27 to TRBJ1-1; the D gene is possibly TRBD1 (6 bases). Germline lookup yields CDR1 MNHEY and CDR2 SMNVEV (reference sequence). V shed 6 bases and J shed 1 base, with 24 bases lying between them. The CDR3 is 18 amino acids.

This clone was seen only once. J is TRBJ1-1 and V is TRBV7-3; D is ambiguous. The germline V and J ends were trimmed by 5 bases and 6 bases, with 13 bases remaining between them. The germline CDR1 and CDR2 sequences are SGHTA and FQGTGA. The CDR3 is 13 amino acids. The chain's CDR3 is CASSPVTGSEAFF. CDR3 coding DNA: TGTGCCAGCAGCCCGGTAACCGGGTCTGAAGCTTTCTTT.

This chain links TRBV28 with TRBJ2-7; D is undetermined. Trimming pared 3 bases from V and 0 bases from J, leaving 6 bases between. This CDR3 comprises 13 residues. Looked up from germline, CDR1 is MDHEN and CDR2 is SYDVKM. CDR3 coding DNA: TGTGCCAGCAGTTTCTCTTCCTCCTACGAGCAGTACTTC. Amino acids: CASSFSSSYEQYF.

The chain couples TRBV5-1 to TRBJ2-2; D perhaps matches TRBD1 (6 bases). The CDR3 is 15 residues long. V shed 2 bases and J shed 1 base, with 9 bases lying between them. Per germline, CDR1 SGHRS and CDR2 YFSETQ. The CDR3 DNA sequence: TGCGCCAGCAGCTTTACGACAGGGAACACCGGGGAGCTGTTTTTT. This translates into CASSFTTGNTGELFF.

Only one count was recorded for this clone. The chain links TRBV9 to TRBJ1-2; D gene unclear. Germline V gene lookup returns CDR1 SGDLS and CDR2 YYNGEE. Between the trimmed V and J ends, which lost 0 bases and 5 bases, there was a span of 11 bases. The CDR3 contains 14 residues. The CDR3 loop reads CASSVARGEYGYTF. CDR3 nucleotide sequence: TGTGCCAGCAGCGTAGCTCGGGGAGAGTATGGCTACACCTTC.

The chain couples TRBV29-1 to TRBJ2-3; 15 bases match TRBD2. Germline assignment: CDR1 SQVTM and CDR2 ANQGSEA. After removal of 6 bases from V and 1 base from J, the junction contained 5 bases not matched to a gene. The CDR3 contains 16 residues. CDR3 sequence: CSVRGTSGGRTDTQYF. The CDR3 DNA reads TGCAGCGTGCGGGGGACTAGCGGGGGGCGCACAGATACGCAGTATTTT.

V usage is TRBV7-3 and J usage is TRBJ1-6; TRBD1 agrees at 7 bases. CDR1 and CDR2 (germline): SGHTA, FQGTGA. V gave up 3 bases and J gave up 4 bases; unmatched junction bases: 3. The CDR3 is made up of 15 amino acids. CDR3 sequence (DNA): TGTGCCAGCAGCTTTGGACAGGCATATAATTCACCCCTCCACTTT. Its protein product is CASSFGQAYNSPLHF.

The rearrangement joins TRBV3-1 (or the pseudogene TRBV3-2) to TRBJ2-7; 8 bases line up with TRBD2. The CDR3 loop spans 12 amino acids. Germline CDR1 reads LGHDT; CDR2 reads YNNKEL (reference sequence). V lost 4 bases, J lost 5 bases, and 1 base stayed unmatched. The CDR3 loop reads CASSRTSNEQYF. The CDR3 nucleotides are TGTGCCAGCAGCCGGACTAGCAACGAGCAGTACTTC.

The chain combines TRBV19 with TRBJ1-1; the D gene is possibly TRBD1 (6 bases). V lost 7 bases, J lost 5 bases, and 20 bases lay in between. CDR3 length: 15 residues. Germline V gene sequence: CDR1 LNHDA, CDR2 SQIVND (reference sequence). This chain's CDR3 is CASIFAPGVGTEAFF. CDR3 coding DNA: TGTGCCAGTATATTCGCCCCAGGGGTGGGGACTGAAGCTTTCTTT.

The chain recombines TRBV13 with TRBJ1-2; unclear D gene. V gave up 4 bases and J gave up 8 bases, with 17 bases separating them. The length of the CDR3 is 14 residues. From germline, CDR1 is PRHDT and CDR2 FYEKMQ (reference sequence). The CDR3 coding sequence is TGTGCCAGCAGCTCCACCGATATAATACAGGGCTACACCTTC. Its translation is CASSSTDIIQGYTF.

The chain combines TRBV5-1 with TRBJ2-1; perhaps TRBD2 as D (5 bases). V lost 4 bases and J lost 5, with 10 bases in between. CDR3 length: 13 residues. The germline CDR1 and CDR2 sequences are SGHRS and YFSETQ. This CDR3 reads CASSAGMNNEQFF. As DNA, the CDR3 is TGCGCCAGCAGCGCCGGGATGAACAATGAGCAGTTCTTC.

V is TRBV7-3 and J is TRBJ1-1, with D unresolved. Trimming pared 5 bases from V and 1 base from J, leaving 8 bases between. Germline values: CDR1 SGHTA, CDR2 FQGTGA. The CDR3 spans 13 residues. CDR3 nucleotides: TGTGCCAGCAGCAGCACGTGGAACACTGAAGCTTTCTTT. This codes for CASSSTWNTEAFF. Supplemented by reference TRBV7-3 and TRBJ1-1, the full variable domain reads GAGVSQTPSNKVTEKGKYVELRCDPISGHTALYWYRQSLGQGPEFLIYFQGTGAADDSGLPNDRFFAVRPEGSVSTLKIQRTERGDSAVYLCASSSTWNTEAFFGQGTRLTVV.

The chain has TRBV28 and TRBJ2-7, with 10 bases aligning to TRBD1. V dropped 2 bases and J dropped 4; count of bases not matched to a gene: 5. The CDR3 is 15 residues long. Looked up from germline, CDR1 is MDHEN and CDR2 is SYDVKM. CDR3 DNA sequence: TGTGCCAGCAGTTTAGTAGGGACAGGGGAGTACGAGCAGTACTTC. It codes for CASSLVGTGEYEQYF. Full variable domain (remainder filled in from reference TRBV28 and TRBJ2-7): DVKVTQSSRYLVKRTGEKVFLECVQDMDHENMFWYRQDPGLGLRLIYFSYDVKMKEKGDIPEGYSVSREKKERFSLILESASTNQTSMYLCASSLVGTGEYEQYFGPGTRLTVT.

The rearrangement uses TRBV12-3 or TRBV12-4 and TRBJ1-1; D is undetermined. V was clipped by 3 bases and J by 11 bases, with 16 bases between them. There are 13 residues in the CDR3. The CDR3 DNA sequence: TGTGCCAGCAGTTTTACACAGTTTAATGCGGCTTTCTTT. Translating gives CASSFTQFNAAFF.

CDR3 in amino acids: CSGTGGGNTIYF. CDR3 coding DNA: TGCAGCGGCACAGGGGGGGGAAACACCATATATTTT. This rearrangement joins TRBV29-1 to TRBJ1-3, with 8 nucleotides matching TRBD1. This CDR3 contains 12 residues. J gave up 4 bases and V 7 bases, and 3 bases lay outside the gene matches. The germline CDR1 and CDR2 sequences are SQVTM and ANQGSEA.

The rearrangement uses TRBV7-8 and TRBJ2-5; D ambiguous. With 2 bases removed from V and 2 bases from J, the gap between germline ends came to 12 bases. There are 15 residues in the CDR3. CDR1 and CDR2 (germline): SGHVS, FQNEAQ. In DNA form, the CDR3 reads TGTGCCAGCAGCTTATCACAGCCGCTTCAAGAGACCCAGTACTTC. Protein sequence: CASSLSQPLQETQYF.

The chain recombines TRBV5-8 with TRBJ1-5; D remains ambiguous. The V gene's germline CDR1 is SGHTS and CDR2 YDEGEE. This CDR3 is 17 amino acids long. The germline V and J ends were trimmed by 0 bases and 3 bases, with 16 bases remaining between them. The CDR3 region is CASSLGSGSLSNQPQHF. The DNA of the CDR3 is TGTGCCAGCAGCTTGGGTAGCGGCAGCTTATCCAATCAGCCCCAGCATTTT.

The chain uses TRBV10-2 and TRBJ1-5, with 8 bases identical to TRBD1. Germline V gene sequence: CDR1 WSHSY, CDR2 SAAADI. The CDR3 extends over 16 amino acids. The ends lost 6 bases at V and 4 bases at J; junction bases unmatched: 11. The CDR3, as DNA: TGCGCCAGCAGGACAGGGGAGAAAGGATTGAATCAGCCCCAGCATTTT. It codes for CASRTGEKGLNQPQHF.

The chain employs TRBV5-1 and TRBJ2-7, with 8 bases fitting TRBD1. Germline V gene sequence: CDR1 SGHRS, CDR2 YFSETQ. Germline trimming cut 0 bases from V and 2 bases from J; bases unmatched to any gene: 4. There are 15 residues in the CDR3. Here the CDR3 DNA reads TGCGCCAGCAGCTTGGGGGGACAGGCGACCTACGAGCAGTACTTC. Protein: CASSLGGQATYEQYF.

The gene calls are TRBV24-1 and TRBJ2-1, with D maybe TRBD1 (5 bases). The germline gives CDR1 KGHDR, CDR2 SFDVKD. V was trimmed by 1 base and J by 7 bases, leaving 10 bases between them. The CDR3 consists of 14 residues. CDR3 DNA: TGTGCCACCAGTGATTTCAGGGATCGGAATGAGCAGTTCTTC. This codes for CATSDFRDRNEQFF.

This chain links TRBV6-1 with TRBJ1-5; a weak D match, TRBD1 (6 bases). The germline gives CDR1 MNHNS, CDR2 SASEGT. V was trimmed by 0 bases and J by 0 bases, leaving 18 bases between them. This CDR3 is 19 amino acids long. The CDR3 reads CASSEALRGQADSNQPQHF. The CDR3 nucleotides read TGTGCCAGCAGTGAAGCGCTTCGGGGACAAGCCGATAGCAATCAGCCCCAGCATTTT.

This chain connects TRBV13 to TRBJ2-7; the D gene is possibly TRBD2 (6 bases). The CDR3 runs 14 residues. V shed 4 bases and J shed 6 bases, with 16 bases lying between them. Per germline, CDR1 PRHDT and CDR2 FYEKMQ (reference sequence). The CDR3 nucleotides read TGTGCCAGCAGCTCGGGACTCTGGTCGGGCGAGCAGTACTTC. It yields the protein CASSSGLWSGEQYF.

This clone has a handful of counts. The J gene is TRBJ1-5, the V gene TRBV12-3 or TRBV12-4; D is perhaps TRBD1 (5 bases). The CDR3 is 13 amino acids. Between the trimmed V and J ends, which lost 7 bases and 1 base, there was a span of 8 bases. The CDR3 sequence is CASKRQSNQPQHF. The CDR3 DNA sequence: TGTGCCAGCAAACGACAGAGCAATCAGCCCCAGCATTTT.

The genes are TRBV5-8 and TRBJ2-1, with 12 bases aligning to TRBD1. Trimming took 6 bases from V and 6 from J; bases not matched to a gene: 7. The CDR3 has 15 residues. The V gene's germline CDR1 is SGHTS and CDR2 YDEGEE. The CDR3 bases are TGTGCCAGCACCTTAGGGACAGGGGGCTTCAATGAGCAGTTCTTC. Translating gives CASTLGTGGFNEQFF.